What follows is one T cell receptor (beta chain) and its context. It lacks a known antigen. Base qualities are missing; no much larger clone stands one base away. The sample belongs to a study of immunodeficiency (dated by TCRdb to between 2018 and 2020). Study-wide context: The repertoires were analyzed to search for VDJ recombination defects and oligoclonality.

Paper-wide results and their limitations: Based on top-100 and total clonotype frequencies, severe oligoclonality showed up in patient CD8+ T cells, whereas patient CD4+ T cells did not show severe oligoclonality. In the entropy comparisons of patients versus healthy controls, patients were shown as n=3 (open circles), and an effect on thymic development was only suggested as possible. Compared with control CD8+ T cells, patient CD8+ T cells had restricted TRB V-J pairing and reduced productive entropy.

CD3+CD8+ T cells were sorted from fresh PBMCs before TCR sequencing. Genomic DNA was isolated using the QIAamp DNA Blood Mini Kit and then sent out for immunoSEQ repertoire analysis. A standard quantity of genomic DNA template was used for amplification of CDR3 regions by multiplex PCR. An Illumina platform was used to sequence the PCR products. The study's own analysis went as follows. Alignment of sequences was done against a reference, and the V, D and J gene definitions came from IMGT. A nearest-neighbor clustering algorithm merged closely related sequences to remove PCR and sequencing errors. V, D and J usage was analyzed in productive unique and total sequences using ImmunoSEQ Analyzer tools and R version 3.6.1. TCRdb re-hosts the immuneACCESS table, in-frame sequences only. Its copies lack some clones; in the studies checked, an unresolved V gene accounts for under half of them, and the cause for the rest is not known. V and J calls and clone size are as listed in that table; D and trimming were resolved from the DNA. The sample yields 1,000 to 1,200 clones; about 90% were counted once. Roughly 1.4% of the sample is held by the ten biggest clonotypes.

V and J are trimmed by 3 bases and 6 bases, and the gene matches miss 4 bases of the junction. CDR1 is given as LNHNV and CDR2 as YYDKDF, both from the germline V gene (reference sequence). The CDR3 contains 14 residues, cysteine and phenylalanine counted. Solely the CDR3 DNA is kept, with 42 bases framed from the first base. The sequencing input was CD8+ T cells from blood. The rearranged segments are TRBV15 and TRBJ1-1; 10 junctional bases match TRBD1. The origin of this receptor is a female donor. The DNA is TGTGCCACCAGCAGGGGACAGGGGATATCTGAAGCTTTCTTT. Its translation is CATSRGQGISEAFF.